The next 27 T cell receptor beta chains were all read from a single sample in a study of T cell responses to AZD1222 COVID-19 vaccine. Libraries were prepared by immunoSEQ multiplex PCR; TCRdb keeps only in-frame clonotypes and omits some of them. The data hold fewer than 80,000 clones, with approximately 85% observed a single time. The starting material was peripheral blood, obtained on day 0 of MenACWY control vaccination. These receptors all come from an adult in good health.

This chain connects TRBV5-1 to TRBJ2-5; D gene unclear. Germline CDR1 and CDR2: SGHRS and YFSETQ. This CDR3 has 14 residues. The V and J ends lost 4 bases and 3 bases respectively, with 13 bases between them. CDR3 sequence: CASSLGPAEETQYF. The CDR3 DNA sequence: TGCGCCAGCAGCCTTGGGCCAGCAGAAGAGACCCAGTACTTC.

This clone was seen a single time. V and J are TRBV18 and TRBJ2-7; maybe TRBD1 (5 bases). CDR1 and CDR2 from the germline V gene are KGHSH and LQKENI. The CDR3 is 15 residues long. V was shortened by 6 bases and J by 1 base, with 16 bases between the two germline ends. DNA of the CDR3: TGTGCCAGCTCCCCCCCAGGGTTCGGGTCCTACGAGCAGTACTTC. This encodes CASSPPGFGSYEQYF.

The gene calls are TRBV10-1 and TRBJ2-7, with D unclear. CDR1 WNHNN and CDR2 SYGVQD come from the germline V gene (reference sequence). The V end was cut by 2 bases, the J end by 1 base, with 9 bases between. The CDR3 contains 14 residues. The CDR3 DNA is TGCGCCAGCAGTGAGAAGGGCGCTTCCTACGAGCAGTACTTC. As protein: CASSEKGASYEQYF.

CDR3 sequence: CASGQDFTNTEAFF. CDR3 DNA: TGCGCCAGCGGACAGGACTTCACGAACACTGAAGCTTTCTTT. The chain is built from TRBV5-1 and TRBJ1-1; 7 bases fit TRBD1. CDR1 is SGHRS, CDR2 YFSETQ, per germline. The CDR3 consists of 14 residues. The ends lost 7 bases at V and 1 base at J; junction bases unmatched: 7.

The J gene is TRBJ2-5, the V gene TRBV19, with no clear D. Germline V gene data show CDR1 as LNHDA and CDR2 as SQIVND (reference sequence). There are 13 residues in the CDR3. V lost 3 bases and J lost 2, with 7 bases in between. The CDR3 loop is CASSITAQETQYF. The CDR3 coding sequence is TGTGCCAGTAGTATTACAGCACAAGAGACCCAGTACTTC.

The CDR3 coding sequence is TGTGCCAGCGCCGGAGGAGGGAATAGCAATTCACCCCTCCACTTT. Translating it yields CASAGGGNSNSPLHF. J is TRBJ1-6 and V is TRBV2; D not certain. V was pared by 8 bases and J by 7 bases, with 18 bases between. CDR1 and CDR2 from the germline V gene are SNHLY and FYNNEI. The CDR3 runs 15 residues.

V and J are TRBV4-2 and TRBJ1-4; D is uncertain. Germline assignment: CDR1 LGHNA and CDR2 YNFKEQ. The ends were cut back, 1 base at V and 7 bases at J, with 4 bases in the middle. There are 12 residues in the CDR3. In nucleotides, the CDR3 is TGTGCCAGCAGCCAAGTGGGTGAAAAACTGTTTTTT. Its translation is CASSQVGEKLFF.

The chain carries TRBV5-8 and TRBJ1-1; D unclear. The germline V gene encodes CDR1 SGHTS and CDR2 YDEGEE. Trimming removed 0 bases at V and 0 bases at J, with 9 bases between. CDR3 length equals 15 residues. The CDR3 DNA reads TGTGCCAGCAGCTTGGTAGGTCTCATGAACACTGAAGCTTTCTTT. Amino acids: CASSLVGLMNTEAFF.

The chain combines TRBV7-2 with TRBJ2-4, with D perhaps TRBD1 (5 bases). CDR1 is SGHTA, CDR2 FQGNSA, per germline. The CDR3 loop spans 15 amino acids. V lost 7 bases and J 3 bases, leaving 16 bases between the germline ends. The CDR3 here is CASKPAGRGKNIQYF. The CDR3 DNA sequence: TGTGCCAGCAAACCCGCTGGAAGGGGCAAAAACATTCAGTACTTC.

This clone was detected a few times. The chain employs TRBV5-1 and TRBJ1-1; D not certain. V shed 1 base and J shed 2 bases, with 6 bases lying between them. This CDR3 is built from 13 residues. Germline V gene sequence: CDR1 SGHRS, CDR2 YFSETQ. CDR3 DNA: TGCGCCAGCAGCTTGAGCCCTAACACTGAAGCTTTCTTT. Translation: CASSLSPNTEAFF.

The V gene is TRBV5-1, the J gene TRBJ1-1; D remains ambiguous. Germline lookup yields CDR1 SGHRS and CDR2 YFSETQ. This CDR3 spans 14 amino acids. Deletions cut 0 bases from V and 4 bases from J, with 10 bases between. The CDR3 is CASSLGTRITEAFF. CDR3 coding DNA: TGCGCCAGCAGCTTGGGTACACGGATCACTGAAGCTTTCTTT.

This CDR3 reads CASSPQPRGGEAFF. CDR3 coding DNA: TGTGCCAGCAGCCCTCAACCCAGGGGAGGTGAAGCTTTCTTT. V is TRBV5-4 and J is TRBJ1-1; perhaps TRBD1 as D (6 bases). This CDR3 spans 14 amino acids. Germline assignment: CDR1 SGHNT and CDR2 YYREEE (reference sequence). The V and J ends lost 4 bases and 7 bases respectively, with 17 bases between them. Full variable domain (remainder filled in from reference TRBV5-4 and TRBJ1-1): ETGVTQSPTHLIKTRGQQVTLRCSSQSGHNTVSWYQQALGQGPQFIFQYYREEENGRGNFPPRFSGLQFPNYSSELNVNALELDDSALYLCASSPQPRGGEAFFGQGTRLTVV.

V and J are TRBV28 and TRBJ1-3; D not resolved. The CDR3 loop spans 16 amino acids. Trimming left V 5 bases short and J 2 bases short, with 16 bases between. CDR1 is MDHEN, CDR2 SYDVKM, per germline. The CDR3 DNA follows: TGTGCCAGCAGTCTTATCGGGCTGGGAGCTGGAAACACCATATATTTT. Translation gives CASSLIGLGAGNTIYF. The full variable domain, its missing parts supplied by reference TRBV28 and TRBJ1-3, is DVKVTQSSRYLVKRTGEKVFLECVQDMDHENMFWYRQDPGLGLRLIYFSYDVKMKEKGDIPEGYSVSREKKERFSLILESASTNQTSMYLCASSLIGLGAGNTIYFGEGSWLTVV.

This chain connects TRBV4-1 to TRBJ2-6; D gene unclear. Germline V gene sequence: CDR1 MGHRA, CDR2 YSYEKL. Trimming left V 4 bases short and J 0 bases short, with 10 bases between. The CDR3 runs to 16 residues. CDR3 nucleotides: TGCGCCAGCAGCCTCAGTAGGGACTCTGGGGCCAACGTCCTGACTTTC. Translated: CASSLSRDSGANVLTF.

The V call is TRBV28, the J call TRBJ1-5, with 10 bases lining up with TRBD1. Germline assignment: CDR1 MDHEN and CDR2 SYDVKM. The CDR3 runs 15 residues. Germline trimming cut 5 bases from V and 8 bases from J; bases unmatched to any gene: 9. The CDR3 region has the DNA TGTGCCAGCAGTGCAACCCTGGGACAGGGGAAGCCCCAGCATTTT. Protein: CASSATLGQGKPQHF.

The chain couples TRBV12-3 or TRBV12-4 to TRBJ2-7, with 8 bases aligning to TRBD1. The CDR3 sequence is 13 residues long. The V gene end was trimmed by 6 bases and the J gene end by 3 bases; junction bases not matched to a gene: 4. The CDR3 sequence is CASSGQGGYEQYF. For the CDR3, the DNA is TGTGCCAGCAGCGGACAGGGTGGCTACGAGCAGTACTTC.

The chain recombines TRBV7-3 with TRBJ2-2; 8 nucleotides match TRBD1. Trimming took 6 bases from V and 0 from J; bases not matched to a gene: 6. Germline V gene data show CDR1 as SGHTA and CDR2 as FQGTGA. The CDR3 spans 16 residues. The CDR3 DNA follows: TGTGCCAGCAGACCTCGACAGGGGTCGAACACCGGGGAGCTGTTTTTT. Translation: CASRPRQGSNTGELFF. The entire variable domain, with the rest obtained from reference TRBV7-3 and TRBJ2-2, is as follows: GAGVSQTPSNKVTEKGKYVELRCDPISGHTALYWYRQSLGQGPEFLIYFQGTGAADDSGLPNDRFFAVRPEGSVSTLKIQRTERGDSAVYLCASRPRQGSNTGELFFGEGSRLTVL.

This clone has only a few counts. This chain uses TRBV6-1 with TRBJ1-5; D is undetermined. Germline-derived CDR1 and CDR2 are MNHNS and SASEGT. The CDR3 contains 14 residues. The V end was cut by 1 base, the J end by 6 bases, with 10 bases between. The chain's CDR3 is CASSEGGHVQPQHF. The CDR3 DNA is TGTGCCAGCAGTGAAGGAGGGCACGTTCAGCCCCAGCATTTT.

This rearrangement joins TRBV28 to TRBJ1-6; 7 nucleotides align to TRBD1. Germline V gene data show CDR1 as MDHEN and CDR2 as SYDVKM. After removal of 5 bases from V and 10 bases from J, the junction contained 8 bases not matched to a gene. The CDR3 extends over 14 amino acids. CDR3 nucleotides: TGTGCCAGCAGTCCAGACAGGGAGGGGTCACCCCTCCACTTT. It yields the protein CASSPDREGSPLHF.

This chain joins TRBV18 and TRBJ1-2, with 7 bases fitting TRBD1. The trim removed 6 bases at V and 4 bases at J, leaving 11 bases unmatched. The CDR3 extends over 15 amino acids. Germline CDR1 reads KGHSH; CDR2 reads LQKENI. CDR3 in amino acids: CASSPDRESSYGYTF. CDR3 sequence (DNA): TGTGCCAGCTCTCCAGACAGGGAATCGTCCTATGGCTACACCTTC.

This rearrangement joins TRBV7-8 to TRBJ1-2, with 10 bases fitting TRBD1. The CDR3 runs to 16 residues. Germline V gives CDR1 SGHVS, CDR2 FQNEAQ. Trimming took 5 bases from V and 4 from J; bases not matched to a gene: 10. CDR3 sequence: CASSPRGTGDLYGYTF. The CDR3 nucleotides read TGTGCCAGCAGCCCCAGGGGGACAGGGGACCTCTATGGCTACACCTTC.

The chain is built from TRBV2 and TRBJ2-6; 10 nucleotides match TRBD2. V gave up 4 bases and J gave up 0 bases; unmatched junction bases: 3. Germline CDR1 reads SNHLY; CDR2 reads FYNNEI. The CDR3 covers 17 residues. CDR3 sequence reads: CASSGTSGFSGANVLTF. The CDR3 coding sequence is TGTGCCAGCAGTGGGACTAGCGGATTCTCTGGGGCCAACGTCCTGACTTTC. The variable domain in full, with the rest retrieved from reference TRBV2 and TRBJ2-6, is EPEVTQTPSHQVTQMGQEVILRCVPISNHLYFYWYRQILGQKVEFLVSFYNNEISEKSEIFDDQFSVERPDGSNFTLKIRSTKLEDSAMYFCASSGTSGFSGANVLTFGAGSRLTVL.

The chain links TRBV6-5 to TRBJ1-3; maybe TRBD1 (5 bases). The CDR3 loop spans 14 amino acids. Trimming took 4 bases from V and 0 from J, leaving 7 bases between them. Germline values: CDR1 MNHEY, CDR2 SVGAGI. CDR3 sequence reads: CASSSTASGNTIYF. CDR3 nucleotide sequence: TGTGCCAGCAGTTCGACAGCCTCTGGAAACACCATATATTTT.

This chain links TRBV11-2 with TRBJ1-3; D is unclear. The CDR3 has 16 amino acids. Germline values: CDR1 SGHAT, CDR2 FQNNGV. Trimming cost V 5 bases and J 4 bases, with 18 bases left between them. This chain's CDR3 is CASSEIGLLPGNTIYF. CDR3 sequence (DNA): TGTGCCAGCAGCGAAATAGGACTCCTGCCGGGAAACACCATATATTTT.

The chain is built from TRBV6-6 and TRBJ1-5; TRBD1 matches 7 bases. Per germline, CDR1 MNHNY and CDR2 SVGAGI (reference sequence). J lost 4 bases, V lost 6 bases, and 0 bases had no gene match. The length of the CDR3 is 12 residues. CDR3 sequence reads: CASRQGNQPQHF. The CDR3 nucleotides are TGTGCCAGCAGACAGGGGAATCAGCCCCAGCATTTT.

The chain recombines TRBV7-2 with TRBJ2-7; 14 bases are a match to TRBD2. The V gene end was trimmed by 0 bases and the J gene end by 6 bases; junction bases not matched to a gene: 7. CDR1 is SGHTA, CDR2 FQGNSA, per germline. CDR3 length: 17 residues. The CDR3 loop reads CASSLAGLAGVPGEQYF. Here the CDR3 DNA reads TGTGCCAGCAGCTTAGCGGGACTAGCGGGAGTACCAGGCGAGCAGTACTTC.

The V gene is TRBV15, the J gene TRBJ2-3; D ambiguous. This CDR3 has 13 residues. The germline CDR1 and CDR2 sequences are LNHNV and YYDKDF (reference sequence). V shed 0 bases and J shed 6 bases, with 7 bases lying between them. The CDR3 protein is CATSRDPADTQYF. The DNA of the CDR3 is TGTGCCACCAGCAGAGATCCGGCGGATACGCAGTATTTT.